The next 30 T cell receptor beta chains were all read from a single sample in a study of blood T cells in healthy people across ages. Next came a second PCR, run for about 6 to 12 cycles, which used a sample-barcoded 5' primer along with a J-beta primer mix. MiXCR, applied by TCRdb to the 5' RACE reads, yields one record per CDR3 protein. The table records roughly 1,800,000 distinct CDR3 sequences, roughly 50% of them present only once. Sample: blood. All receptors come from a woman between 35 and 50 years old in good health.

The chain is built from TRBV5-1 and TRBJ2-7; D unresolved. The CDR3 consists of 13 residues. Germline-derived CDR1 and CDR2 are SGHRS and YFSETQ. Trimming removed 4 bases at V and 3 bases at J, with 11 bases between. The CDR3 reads CASSPGLHYEQYF. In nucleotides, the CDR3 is TGCGCCAGCAGCCCCGGGTTGCACTACGAGCAGTACTTC.

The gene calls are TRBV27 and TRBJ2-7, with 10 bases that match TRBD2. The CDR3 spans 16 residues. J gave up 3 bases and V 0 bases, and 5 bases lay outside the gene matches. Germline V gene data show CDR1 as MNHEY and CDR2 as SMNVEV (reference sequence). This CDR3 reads CASSLSVAGGFYEQYF. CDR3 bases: TGTGCCAGCAGTTTATCAGTAGCGGGGGGTTTCTACGAGCAGTACTTC.

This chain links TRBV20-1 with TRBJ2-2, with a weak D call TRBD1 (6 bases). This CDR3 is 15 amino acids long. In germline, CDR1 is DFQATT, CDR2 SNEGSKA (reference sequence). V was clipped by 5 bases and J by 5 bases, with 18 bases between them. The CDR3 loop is CSAPTRGLSTGELFF. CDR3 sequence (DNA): TGCAGTGCTCCGACCAGGGGTTTGTCGACCGGGGAGCTGTTTTTT.

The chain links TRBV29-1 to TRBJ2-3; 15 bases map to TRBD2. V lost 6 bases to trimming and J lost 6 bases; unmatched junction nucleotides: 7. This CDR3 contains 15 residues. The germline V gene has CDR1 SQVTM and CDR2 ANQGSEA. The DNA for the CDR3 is TGCAGCGTCACCCGGACTAGCGGGGGGGATGATACGCAGTATTTT. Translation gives CSVTRTSGGDDTQYF.

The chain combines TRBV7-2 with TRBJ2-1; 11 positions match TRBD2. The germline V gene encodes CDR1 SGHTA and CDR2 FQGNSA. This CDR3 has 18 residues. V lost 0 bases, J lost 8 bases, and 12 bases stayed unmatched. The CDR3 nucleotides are TGTGCCAGCAGCTTAGCGGCACTAGCGGGGGCCCTATGGGATGAGCAGTTCTTC. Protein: CASSLAALAGALWDEQFF.

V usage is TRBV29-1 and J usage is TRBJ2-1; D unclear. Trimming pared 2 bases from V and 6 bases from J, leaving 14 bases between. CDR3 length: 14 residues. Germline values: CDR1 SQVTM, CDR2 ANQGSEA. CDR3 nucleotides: TGCAGCGTTGAAAAGAGTGCTATCGGCAATGAGCAGTTCTTC. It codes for CSVEKSAIGNEQFF.

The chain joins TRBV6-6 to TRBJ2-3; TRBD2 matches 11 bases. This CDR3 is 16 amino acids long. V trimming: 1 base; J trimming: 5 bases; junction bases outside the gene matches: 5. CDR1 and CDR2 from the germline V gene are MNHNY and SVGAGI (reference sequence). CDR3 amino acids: CASSYFSGGALDTQYF. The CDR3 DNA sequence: TGTGCCAGCAGTTACTTTAGCGGGGGGGCCCTAGATACGCAGTATTTT.

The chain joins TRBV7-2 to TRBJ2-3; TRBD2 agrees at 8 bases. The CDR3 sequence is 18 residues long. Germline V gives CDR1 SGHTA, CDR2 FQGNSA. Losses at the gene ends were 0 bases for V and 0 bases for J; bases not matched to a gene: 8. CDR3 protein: CASSLALLGGGSTDTQYF. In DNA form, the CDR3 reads TGTGCCAGCAGCTTAGCCCTCTTGGGCGGGGGGAGCACAGATACGCAGTATTTT.

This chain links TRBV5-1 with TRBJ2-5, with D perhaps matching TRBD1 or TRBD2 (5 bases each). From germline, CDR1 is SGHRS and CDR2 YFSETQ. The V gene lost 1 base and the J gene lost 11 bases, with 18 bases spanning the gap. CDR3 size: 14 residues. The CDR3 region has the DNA TGCGCCAGCAGCTTGAGACAGCCCGGGAATGAGCAGTACTTC. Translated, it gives CASSLRQPGNEQYF.

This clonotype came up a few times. CDR3 DNA: TGCGCCAGCAGCTTGGTTCAGGGTGTTGACGAGCAGTACTTC. Its translation: CASSLVQGVDEQYF. The gene calls are TRBV5-1 and TRBJ2-7; D may be TRBD1 (5 bases). The V end was cut by 0 bases, the J end by 5 bases, with 12 bases between. Germline CDR1 is SGHRS and CDR2 is YFSETQ. CDR3 length: 14 amino acids.

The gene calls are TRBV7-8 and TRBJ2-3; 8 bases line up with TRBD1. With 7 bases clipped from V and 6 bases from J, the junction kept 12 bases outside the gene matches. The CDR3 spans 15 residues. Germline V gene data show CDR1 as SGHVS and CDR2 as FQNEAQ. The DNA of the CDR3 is TGTGCCAGCAACCGACAGGGGCGCGCTAGGGATACGCAGTATTTT. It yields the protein CASNRQGRARDTQYF.

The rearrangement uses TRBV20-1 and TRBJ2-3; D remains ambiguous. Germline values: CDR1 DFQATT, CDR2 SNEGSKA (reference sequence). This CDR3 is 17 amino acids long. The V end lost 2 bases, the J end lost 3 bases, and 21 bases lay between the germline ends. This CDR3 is CSARSNRATMGTDTQYF. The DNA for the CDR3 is TGCAGTGCTAGATCTAATAGGGCCACAATGGGAACAGATACGCAGTATTTT.

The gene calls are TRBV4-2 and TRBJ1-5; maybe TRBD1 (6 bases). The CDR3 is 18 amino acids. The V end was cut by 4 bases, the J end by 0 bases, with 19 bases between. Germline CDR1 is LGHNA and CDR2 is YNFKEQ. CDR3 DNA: TGTGCCAGCAGCCCAAAGAGGACAGCCGTGGGTAGCAATCAGCCCCAGCATTTT. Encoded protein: CASSPKRTAVGSNQPQHF.

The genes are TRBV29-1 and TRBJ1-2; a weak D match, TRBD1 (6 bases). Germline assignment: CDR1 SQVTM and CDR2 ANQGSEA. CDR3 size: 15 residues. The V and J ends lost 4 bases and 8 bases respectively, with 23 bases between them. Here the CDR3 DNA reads TGCAGCGTTGCATTACAGGGAGCCCTGGGAAGGGGCTACACCTTC. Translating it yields CSVALQGALGRGYTF. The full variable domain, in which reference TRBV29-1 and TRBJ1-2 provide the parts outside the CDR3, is SAVISQKPSRDICQRGTSLTIQCQVDSQVTMMFWYRQQPGQSLTLIATANQGSEATYESGFVIDKFPISRPNLTFSTLTVSNMSPEDSSIYLCSVALQGALGRGYTFGSGTRLTVV.

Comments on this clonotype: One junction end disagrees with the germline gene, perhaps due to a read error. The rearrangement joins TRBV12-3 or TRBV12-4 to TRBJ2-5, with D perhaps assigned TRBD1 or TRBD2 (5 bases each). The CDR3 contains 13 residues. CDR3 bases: TGTACCAGCAGTTTAGGGACCCTAGAGACCCAGTACTTC. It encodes CTSSLGTLETQYF.

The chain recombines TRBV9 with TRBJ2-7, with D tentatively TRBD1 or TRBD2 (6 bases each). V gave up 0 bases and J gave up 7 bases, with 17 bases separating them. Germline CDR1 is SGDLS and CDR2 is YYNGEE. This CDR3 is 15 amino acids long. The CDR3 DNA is TGTGCCAGCAGCGTAGGGCGCGGAGGGGGTGGAGAGCAGTACTTC. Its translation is CASSVGRGGGGEQYF.

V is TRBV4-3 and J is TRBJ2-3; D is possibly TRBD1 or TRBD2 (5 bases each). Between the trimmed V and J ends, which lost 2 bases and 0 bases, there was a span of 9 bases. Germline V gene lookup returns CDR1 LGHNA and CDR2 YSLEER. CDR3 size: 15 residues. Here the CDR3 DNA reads TGCGCCAGCAGCCAAAAAGGGGACAGCACAGATACGCAGTATTTT. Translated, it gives CASSQKGDSTDTQYF.

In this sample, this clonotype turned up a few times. CDR3 DNA sequence: TGCAGTGCCGAGTCAGGGGTGGGAGGGTACGAGCAGTACTTC. It codes for CSAESGVGGYEQYF. V is TRBV20-1 and J is TRBJ2-7; perhaps TRBD2 as D (7 bases). The CDR3 length is 14 residues. V lost 6 bases and J lost 4, with 19 bases in between. CDR1 and CDR2 from the germline V gene are DFQATT and SNEGSKA (reference sequence).

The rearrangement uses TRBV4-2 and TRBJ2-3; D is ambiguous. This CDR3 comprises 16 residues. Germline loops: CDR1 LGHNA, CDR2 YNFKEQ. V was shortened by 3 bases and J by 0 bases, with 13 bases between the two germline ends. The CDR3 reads CASSQGYGTSTDTQYF. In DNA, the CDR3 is TGTGCCAGCAGCCAGGGCTACGGAACTAGCACAGATACGCAGTATTTT.

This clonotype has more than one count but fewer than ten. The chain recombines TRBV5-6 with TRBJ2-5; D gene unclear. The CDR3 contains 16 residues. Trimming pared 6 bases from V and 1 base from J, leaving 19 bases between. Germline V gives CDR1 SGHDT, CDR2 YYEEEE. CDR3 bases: TGTGCCAGCACCTCACCGCTGGATCCTTCCCAAGAGACCCAGTACTTC. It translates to CASTSPLDPSQETQYF.

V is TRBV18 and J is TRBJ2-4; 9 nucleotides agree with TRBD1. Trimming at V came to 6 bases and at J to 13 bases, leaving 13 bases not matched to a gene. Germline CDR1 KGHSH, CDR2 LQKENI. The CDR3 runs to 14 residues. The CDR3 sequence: CASSALQGAEEQYF. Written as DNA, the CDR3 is TGTGCCAGCTCCGCACTACAGGGGGCGGAAGAGCAGTACTTC.

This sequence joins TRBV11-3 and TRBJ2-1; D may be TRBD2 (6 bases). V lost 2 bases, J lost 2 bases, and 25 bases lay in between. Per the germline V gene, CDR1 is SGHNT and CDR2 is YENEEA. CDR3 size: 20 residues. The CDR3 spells CASSLRGPGSGGSTYNEQFF. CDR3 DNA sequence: TGTGCCAGCAGCTTAAGGGGACCGGGGTCCGGGGGATCAACCTACAATGAGCAGTTCTTC. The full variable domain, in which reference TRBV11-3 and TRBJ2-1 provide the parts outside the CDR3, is EAGVVQSPRYKIIEKKQPVAFWCNPISGHNTLYWYLQNLGQGPELLIRYENEEAVDDSQLPKDRFSAERLKGVDSTLKIQPAELGDSAVYLCASSLRGPGSGGSTYNEQFFGPGTRLTVL.

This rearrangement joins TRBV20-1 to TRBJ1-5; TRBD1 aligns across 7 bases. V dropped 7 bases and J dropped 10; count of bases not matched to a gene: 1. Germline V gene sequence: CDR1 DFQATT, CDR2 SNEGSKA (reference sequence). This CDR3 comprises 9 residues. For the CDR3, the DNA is TGCAGTGGAGGGGGCCCCCAGCATTTT. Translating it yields CSGGGPQHF.

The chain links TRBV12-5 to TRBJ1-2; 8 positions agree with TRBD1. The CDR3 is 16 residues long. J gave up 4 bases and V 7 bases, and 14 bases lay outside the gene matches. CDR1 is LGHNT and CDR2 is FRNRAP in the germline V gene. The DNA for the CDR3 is TGTGCTAGTGTCCTAATCTCGGGACAGGTCGCCTATGGCTACACCTTC. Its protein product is CASVLISGQVAYGYTF. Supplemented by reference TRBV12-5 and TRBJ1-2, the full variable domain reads DARVTQTPRHKVTEMGQEVTMRCQPILGHNTVFWYRQTMMQGLELLAYFRNRAPLDDSGMPKDRFSAEMPDATLATLKIQPSEPRDSAVYFCASVLISGQVAYGYTFGSGTRLTVV.

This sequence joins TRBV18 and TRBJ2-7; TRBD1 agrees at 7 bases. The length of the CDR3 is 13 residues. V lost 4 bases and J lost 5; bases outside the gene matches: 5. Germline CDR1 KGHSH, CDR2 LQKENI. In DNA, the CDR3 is TGTGCCAGCTCACGAACAGGGGCCGACGAGCAGTACTTC. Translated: CASSRTGADEQYF.

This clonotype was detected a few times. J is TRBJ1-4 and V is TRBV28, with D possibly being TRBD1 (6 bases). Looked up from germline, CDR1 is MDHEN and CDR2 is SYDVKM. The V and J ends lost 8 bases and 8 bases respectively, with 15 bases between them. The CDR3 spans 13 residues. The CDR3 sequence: CASVGGAEEKLFF. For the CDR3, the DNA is TGTGCCAGCGTAGGGGGGGCTGAGGAAAAACTGTTTTTT. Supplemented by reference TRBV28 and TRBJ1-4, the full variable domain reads DVKVTQSSRYLVKRTGEKVFLECVQDMDHENMFWYRQDPGLGLRLIYFSYDVKMKEKGDIPEGYSVSREKKERFSLILESASTNQTSMYLCASVGGAEEKLFFGSGTQLSVL.

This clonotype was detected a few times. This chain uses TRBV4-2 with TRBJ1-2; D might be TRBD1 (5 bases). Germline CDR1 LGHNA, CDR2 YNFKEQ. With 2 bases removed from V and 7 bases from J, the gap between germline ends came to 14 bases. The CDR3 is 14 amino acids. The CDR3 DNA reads TGTGCCAGCAGCCAAACAGGTGGCCGGGCTGGCTACACCTTC. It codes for CASSQTGGRAGYTF.

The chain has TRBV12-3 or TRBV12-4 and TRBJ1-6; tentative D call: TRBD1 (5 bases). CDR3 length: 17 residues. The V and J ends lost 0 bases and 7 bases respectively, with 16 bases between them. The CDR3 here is CASSLAQVGTGNSPLHF. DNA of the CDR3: TGTGCCAGCAGTTTAGCGCAAGTCGGGACGGGAAATTCACCCCTCCACTTT.

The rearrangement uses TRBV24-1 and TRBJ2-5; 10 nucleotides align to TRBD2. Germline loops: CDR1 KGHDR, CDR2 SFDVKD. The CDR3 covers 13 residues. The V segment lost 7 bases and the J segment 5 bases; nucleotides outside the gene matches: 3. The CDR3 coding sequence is TGTGCCACCAGGGATAGCGGGGGGGAGACCCAGTACTTC. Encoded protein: CATRDSGGETQYF.

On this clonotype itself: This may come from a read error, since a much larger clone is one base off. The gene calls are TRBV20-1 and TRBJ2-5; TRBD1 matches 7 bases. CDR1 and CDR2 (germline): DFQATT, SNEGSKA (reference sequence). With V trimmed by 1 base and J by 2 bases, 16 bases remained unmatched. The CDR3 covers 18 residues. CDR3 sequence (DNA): TGCAGTGCTAGAGGTCAGTTGAGTCTGGGGACAGAACAAGAGACCCAGTACTTC. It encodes CSARGQLSLGTEQETQYF.